The 20 T cell receptor beta chains presented below share a single source sample, sequenced in a study of cytomegalovirus exposure and HLA in healthy donors. 60 Vbeta and 13 Jbeta primers were used in PCR. Sequencing was performed with immunoSEQ multiplex PCR; in TCRdb, only in-frame clones are kept and a portion is missing. The sample data list 200,000 to 250,000 clones. Specimen: PBMCs. These receptors came from a woman aged 30 to 39 in good health and CMV-seropositive.

This chain uses TRBV9 with TRBJ2-3; 8 bases map to TRBD1. The CDR3 contains 15 residues. V lost 2 bases, J lost 4 bases, and 6 bases stayed unmatched. Germline CDR1 SGDLS, CDR2 YYNGEE. CDR3 in DNA: TGTGCCAGCAGCGTTTGGACAGGGATCCCAGATACGCAGTATTTT. This codes for CASSVWTGIPDTQYF.

The rearrangement joins TRBV9 to TRBJ2-2; the match to TRBD2 covers 10 bases. V shed 4 bases, J shed 1 base, and the junction held 7 bases outside the gene matches. Germline V CDR1 and CDR2: SGDLS, YYNGEE. The CDR3 is made up of 17 amino acids. CDR3 coding DNA: TGTGCCAGCAGCCCTATTTTAGCGGGAGGGAACACCGGGGAGCTGTTTTTT. Translated, it gives CASSPILAGGNTGELFF.

This chain uses TRBV15 with TRBJ1-2, with 12 bases lining up with TRBD1. The germline CDR1 and CDR2 sequences are LNHNV and YYDKDF (reference sequence). CDR3 length: 14 amino acids. Trimming removed 4 bases from V and 8 bases from J; junction bases left unmatched: 5. The CDR3 sequence is CATSKGTGGVGYTF. The CDR3 region has the DNA TGTGCCACCAGCAAAGGGACAGGGGGCGTAGGCTACACCTTC.

The V gene is TRBV2, the J gene TRBJ2-7; D is perhaps TRBD1 (6 bases). Trimming pared 4 bases from V and 7 bases from J, leaving 20 bases between. This CDR3 has 15 residues. Per the germline V gene, CDR1 is SNHLY and CDR2 is FYNNEI. This chain's CDR3 is CASSVQGPSLGEQYF. In nucleotides, the CDR3 is TGTGCCAGCAGTGTACAGGGCCCTTCATTGGGTGAGCAGTACTTC.

This chain joins TRBV7-9 and TRBJ2-7; TRBD2 agrees at 12 bases. CDR3 size: 14 residues. The V gene end was trimmed by 4 bases and the J gene end by 5 bases; junction bases not matched to a gene: 3. The germline V gene has CDR1 SEHNR and CDR2 FQNEAQ (reference sequence). For the CDR3, the DNA is TGTGCCAGCAGCTCTAGCGGGAGGGCCGACGAGCAGTACTTC. It codes for CASSSSGRADEQYF.

V and J are TRBV18 and TRBJ2-6; 7 positions match TRBD1. V was clipped by 2 bases and J by 0 bases; unmatched bases: 10. Germline V gives CDR1 KGHSH, CDR2 LQKENI. CDR3 length: 19 amino acids. The CDR3 reads CASSPTAAGGYSGANVLTF. The DNA of the CDR3 is TGTGCCAGCTCACCAACGGCTGCAGGGGGATACTCTGGGGCCAACGTCCTGACTTTC.

The CDR3 coding sequence is TGTGCCAGCAGTGAAGCGGGGAGGGGGTCGACCTATAATTCACCCCTCCACTTT. This encodes CASSEAGRGSTYNSPLHF. The chain recombines TRBV2 with TRBJ1-6; tentatively, D is TRBD1 (6 bases). V shed 0 bases and J shed 2 bases, with 14 bases lying between them. Per the germline V gene, CDR1 is SNHLY and CDR2 is FYNNEI. CDR3 length: 18 amino acids. The whole variable domain, remainder taken from reference TRBV2 and TRBJ1-6, is EPEVTQTPSHQVTQMGQEVILRCVPISNHLYFYWYRQILGQKVEFLVSFYNNEISEKSEIFDDQFSVERPDGSNFTLKIRSTKLEDSAMYFCASSEAGRGSTYNSPLHFGNGTRLTVT.

This chain links TRBV27 with TRBJ1-2, with D perhaps matching TRBD1 (5 bases). Deletions cut 5 bases from V and 1 base from J, with 14 bases between. Germline CDR1 and CDR2: MNHEY and SMNVEV (reference sequence). There are 15 residues in the CDR3. CDR3 nucleotides: TGTGCCAGCAGTCTCATACCAGGGTTTAACTATGGCTACACCTTC. This translates into CASSLIPGFNYGYTF.

The genes are TRBV30 and TRBJ2-1; D is ambiguous. The CDR3 spans 11 residues. CDR1 is GTSNPN, CDR2 SVGIG, per germline (reference sequence). Trimming removed 2 bases from V and 6 bases from J, with 5 bases in between. The chain's CDR3 is CAWSHSNEQFF. The CDR3 coding sequence is TGTGCCTGGAGTCATTCCAATGAGCAGTTCTTC.

The chain employs TRBV5-1 and TRBJ2-7; 9 bases agree with TRBD1. V shed 4 bases, J shed 2 bases, and the junction held 7 bases outside the gene matches. The germline V gene encodes CDR1 SGHRS and CDR2 YFSETQ. This CDR3 is built from 15 residues. CDR3: CASSTGQGRAYEQYF. The CDR3 bases are TGCGCCAGCAGCACGGGACAGGGAAGGGCCTACGAGCAGTACTTC.

The chain couples TRBV5-8 to TRBJ1-2, with D uncertain. Trimming left V 0 bases short and J 5 bases short, with 8 bases between. CDR3 length: 13 amino acids. Per the germline V gene, CDR1 is SGHTS and CDR2 is YDEGEE. The CDR3 reads CASSLGRRYGYTF. For the CDR3, the DNA is TGTGCCAGCAGCTTGGGACGGCGGTATGGCTACACCTTC.

The V gene is TRBV6-5, the J gene TRBJ1-1; TRBD1 aligns across 7 bases. The CDR3 spans 14 residues. V trimming: 6 bases; J trimming: 4 bases; junction bases outside the gene matches: 8. Germline CDR1 and CDR2: MNHEY and SVGAGI. The CDR3 protein is CASSFRQGSTEAFF. CDR3 bases: TGTGCCAGCAGCTTCCGACAGGGTTCCACTGAAGCTTTCTTT.

J is TRBJ1-3 and V is TRBV9; D uncertain. V dropped 0 bases and J dropped 0 bases, with 10 bases sitting between them. The length of the CDR3 is 16 residues. Germline CDR1 and CDR2: SGDLS and YYNGEE. The CDR3 here is CASSVEAIFSGNTIYF. As DNA, the CDR3 is TGTGCCAGCAGCGTAGAAGCGATCTTCTCTGGAAACACCATATATTTT. The variable domain in full, completed from reference TRBV9 and TRBJ1-3, reads DSGVTQTPKHLITATGQRVTLRCSPRSGDLSVYWYQQSLDQGLQFLIQYYNGEERAKGNILERFSAQQFPDLHSELNLSSLELGDSALYFCASSVEAIFSGNTIYFGEGSWLTVV.

V and J are TRBV1 and TRBJ1-2; TRBD1 reflects the table's D call only, with no check against the DNA. TRBV1 is a documented pseudogene. The CDR3 loop spans 15 amino acids. CDR3 protein: CTSTPAYREPCGYTF. The CDR3 DNA is TGCACCAGCACCCCGGCCTACAGGGAACCGTGCGGCTACACCTTC.

This chain links TRBV25-1 with TRBJ1-2, with a tentative D call TRBD1 (6 bases). Germline lookup yields CDR1 MGHDK and CDR2 SYGVNS. V lost 4 bases and J 1 base, leaving 10 bases between the germline ends. The CDR3 is 14 amino acids. The CDR3 loop reads CASSGSRGNYGYTF. The CDR3 DNA reads TGTGCCAGCAGTGGTAGCAGGGGTAACTATGGCTACACCTTC.

This chain connects TRBV2 to TRBJ2-5; TRBD2 matches 7 bases. V dropped 2 bases and J dropped 7; count of bases not matched to a gene: 10. CDR1 is SNHLY, CDR2 FYNNEI, per germline. This CDR3 is 15 amino acids long. This chain's CDR3 is CASSEITNTGGTQYF. CDR3 DNA sequence: TGTGCCAGCAGTGAAATCACGAACACGGGAGGGACCCAGTACTTC.

The V and J genes are TRBV15 and TRBJ1-2; D unclear. Germline V gene data show CDR1 as LNHNV and CDR2 as YYDKDF (reference sequence). There are 14 residues in the CDR3. Trimming removed 1 base at V and 2 bases at J, with 8 bases between. The CDR3 DNA is TGTGCCACCAGCAGAGGGGGAGAGAACTATGGCTACACCTTC. Translated, it gives CATSRGGENYGYTF.

The chain carries TRBV9 and TRBJ2-1; the match to TRBD1 covers 10 bases. The CDR3 covers 18 residues. CDR1 and CDR2 from the germline V gene are SGDLS and YYNGEE. V was clipped by 3 bases and J by 3 bases; unmatched bases: 12. CDR3 nucleotides: TGTGCCAGCAGCGGGGAGCACTCCGGGACAGGGGTCTACAATGAGCAGTTCTTC. This translates into CASSGEHSGTGVYNEQFF.

The chain recombines TRBV5-5 with TRBJ1-1, with unresolved D. Trimming removed 3 bases from V and 7 bases from J, with 16 bases in between. Germline V gene lookup returns CDR1 SGHKS and CDR2 YYEKEE (reference sequence). This CDR3 contains 14 residues. The CDR3 DNA reads TGTGCCAGCAGCTGGGAGGGTGGACGTTTTGAAGCTTTCTTT. Translating gives CASSWEGGRFEAFF.

The rearrangement links TRBV28 to TRBJ1-2; tentatively, D is TRBD1 (6 bases). The CDR3 extends over 13 amino acids. Germline-derived CDR1 and CDR2 are MDHEN and SYDVKM. V shed 6 bases and J shed 4 bases, with 12 bases lying between them. The CDR3 sequence: CASSIGQIYGYTF. The CDR3 bases are TGTGCCAGCAGCATCGGACAGATCTATGGCTACACCTTC.